The clone carrying this TCR beta chain was detected once. Its antigen is not known. Germline V lookup: CDR1 SGHTA, CDR2 FQGNSA. This CDR3 contains 15 residues. V shed 5 bases, J shed 7 bases, and the junction held 8 bases outside the gene matches. Assay used: immunoSEQ multiplex PCR; TCRdb lists only in-frame clones, some missing. The repertoire has roughly 39,000 clones, more than 75% of them found once; the top ten carry approximately 3.6%. This record belongs to a study of T cells in localized non-small cell lung cancer. Study-level findings and limits: Median approximately 61 top-100 tumor clones were shared with paired adjacent lung. Since sequencing was restricted to only one region of the tumor, intratumor heterogeneity remains a possibility. Uninvolved adjacent lung showed the highest T cell clonality, exceeding tumor.

This TCR came from a man aged 18 to 49 with stage I lung adenocarcinoma. Sequencing used peripheral blood, obtained before any cancer treatment. The chain recombines TRBV7-2 with TRBJ1-5; 10 bases match TRBD1. The CDR3 DNA reads TGTGCCAGCAGCACGGCCGGGACAGGGGTGCAGCCCCAGCATTTT. Amino acids: CASSTAGTGVQPQHF.